The 16 T cell receptor beta chains below all came from one sample that was sequenced in a study of cytomegalovirus exposure and HLA in healthy donors. Primers included in the PCR were 60 Vbeta and 13 Jbeta primers. Sequencing was performed with immunoSEQ multiplex PCR; in TCRdb, only in-frame clones are kept and a portion is missing. Among 150,000 to 200,000 clones listed, around 81% were seen once. Material for sequencing was PBMCs. These receptors were taken from a woman in her 30s in good health and CMV-seronegative.

The DNA of the CDR3 is TGTGCCAGCAGCCCCAAAACTGAAGCTTTCTTT. This gives the protein CASSPKTEAFF. The chain recombines TRBV7-6 with TRBJ1-1; D uncertain. This CDR3 has 11 amino acids. The ends were cut back, 5 bases at V and 5 bases at J, with 6 bases in the middle. In germline, CDR1 is SGHVS, CDR2 FNYEAQ.

The CDR3 coding sequence is TGTGCCAGCAGAGAGGGGACAGGGGGCTGGGGACTAGCGGGTCTGAACTACGAGCAGTACTTC. This sequence encodes CASREGTGGWGLAGLNYEQYF. The V call is TRBV27, the J call TRBJ2-7; tentatively, D is TRBD1 or TRBD2 (12 bases each). This CDR3 spans 21 amino acids. Trimming cost V 6 bases and J 3 bases, with 36 bases left between them. Germline V lookup: CDR1 MNHEY, CDR2 SMNVEV (reference sequence).

The chain uses TRBV7-2 and TRBJ2-7; 8 positions match TRBD2. Germline V gene lookup returns CDR1 SGHTA and CDR2 FQGNSA. Trimming removed 2 bases from V and 5 bases from J; junction bases left unmatched: 8. CDR3 length: 15 residues. CDR3 loop: CASSLKGSGANEQYF. The CDR3 nucleotides are TGTGCCAGCAGCTTAAAGGGTAGCGGGGCAAACGAGCAGTACTTC.

The gene calls are TRBV27 and TRBJ1-1; 8 nucleotides line up with TRBD1. V lost 5 bases and J lost 10; bases outside the gene matches: 9. Per the germline V gene, CDR1 is MNHEY and CDR2 is SMNVEV (reference sequence). The CDR3 extends over 13 amino acids. This CDR3 is CASSGQGKCTAFF. In DNA, the CDR3 is TGTGCCAGCAGTGGACAGGGTAAATGTACAGCTTTCTTT.

The sample holds a few counts of this clone. CDR3 DNA: TGTGCCAGCAGCTTGGTTCACAGATTAGAATCAACCGAGCAGTACTTC. Amino acid sequence: CASSLVHRLESTEQYF. The genes are TRBV5-6 and TRBJ2-7; no clear D gene. Trimming left V 0 bases short and J 6 bases short, with 19 bases between. The CDR3 extends over 16 amino acids. CDR1 and CDR2 from the germline V gene are SGHDT and YYEEEE.

This chain links TRBV10-3 with TRBJ2-7; no definite D call. This CDR3 is built from 14 residues. V was trimmed by 3 bases and J by 3 bases, leaving 12 bases between them. CDR1 is ENHRY and CDR2 is SYGVKD in the germline V gene. In DNA form, the CDR3 reads TGTGCCATCAGTGACCCGGGTCGGAACTACGAGCAGTACTTC. Encoded protein: CAISDPGRNYEQYF.

This sequence joins TRBV9 and TRBJ1-5; perhaps TRBD1 as D (6 bases). Trimming shortened V by 3 bases and J by 9 bases, and 13 bases separated the two germline ends. This CDR3 is built from 13 residues. Per the germline V gene, CDR1 is SGDLS and CDR2 is YYNGEE. Written as DNA, the CDR3 is TGTGCCAGCAGCGCAAACCTGGACAGGCCCCAGCATTTT. This translates into CASSANLDRPQHF.

The chain is built from TRBV14 and TRBJ2-7, with 7 bases that match TRBD2. V lost 2 bases, J lost 4 bases, and 8 bases stayed unmatched. From germline, CDR1 is SGHDN and CDR2 FVKESK. The CDR3 covers 15 residues. The CDR3 protein is CASSQTGRASYEQYF. The CDR3 DNA reads TGTGCCAGCAGCCAAACGGGGAGGGCATCATACGAGCAGTACTTC.

The chain links TRBV12-5 to TRBJ2-1, with 9 bases identical to TRBD1. V trimming: 6 bases; J trimming: 5 bases; junction bases outside the gene matches: 5. CDR3 size: 14 residues. CDR1 is LGHNT and CDR2 is FRNRAP in the germline V gene. Written as DNA, the CDR3 is TGTGCTAGTGGGGGACAGGGAAGGGACAATGAGCAGTTCTTC. Its translation: CASGGQGRDNEQFF. Combining the CDR3 with reference TRBV12-5 and TRBJ2-1 gives the whole variable domain DARVTQTPRHKVTEMGQEVTMRCQPILGHNTVFWYRQTMMQGLELLAYFRNRAPLDDSGMPKDRFSAEMPDATLATLKIQPSEPRDSAVYFCASGGQGRDNEQFFGPGTRLTVL.

The rearrangement uses TRBV27 and TRBJ2-5; D possibly corresponds to TRBD1 (6 bases). The J call may be mistaken, given a closer DNA end match to TRBJ2-7. The CDR3 spans 14 residues. Germline CDR1 reads MNHEY; CDR2 reads SMNVEV (reference sequence). DNA for the CDR3: TGTGCCAGCAGAGAGGACAGTAGCTCCTACGAGCAGTACTTC. Protein: CASREDSSSYEQYF.

The chain has TRBV5-1 and TRBJ2-3, with D possibly being TRBD1 (6 bases). Deletions cut 0 bases from V and 4 bases from J, with 9 bases between. From germline, CDR1 is SGHRS and CDR2 YFSETQ. The CDR3 length is 14 residues. The DNA for the CDR3 is TGCGCCAGCAGCTTGGGAGGGGGTGCAGATACGCAGTATTTT. Translated, it gives CASSLGGGADTQYF. Complete variable domain (other parts from reference TRBV5-1 and TRBJ2-3): KAGVTQTPRYLIKTRGQQVTLSCSPISGHRSVSWYQQTPGQGLQFLFEYFSETQRNKGNFPGRFSGRQFSNSRSEMNVSTLELGDSALYLCASSLGGGADTQYFGPGTRLTVL.

The gene calls are TRBV6-5 and TRBJ1-2; D is ambiguous. Trimming removed 9 bases at V and 2 bases at J, with 13 bases between. The CDR3 has 13 residues. CDR1 and CDR2 from the germline V gene are MNHEY and SVGAGI. The CDR3 DNA reads TGTGCCAGTGCTTTAGATCCCAACTATGGCTACACCTTC. Translated, it gives CASALDPNYGYTF.

This clone showed up just once. V and J are TRBV2 and TRBJ1-6; 7 bases agree with TRBD1. Unmatched junction bases numbered 9, after V lost 6 bases and J lost 7 bases. Germline V gene sequence: CDR1 SNHLY, CDR2 FYNNEI. The CDR3 loop spans 15 amino acids. The CDR3 loop reads CASRGTDAANSPLHF. In DNA form, the CDR3 reads TGTGCCAGCAGGGGGACAGATGCGGCGAATTCACCCCTCCACTTT.

The chain employs TRBV6-1 and TRBJ1-1, with 8 nucleotides matching TRBD1. The CDR3 consists of 14 residues. Germline-derived CDR1 and CDR2 are MNHNS and SASEGT. With V trimmed by 7 bases and J by 2 bases, 6 bases remained unmatched. In DNA form, the CDR3 reads TGTGCCAGCACCATGACAGGGGATAACACTGAAGCTTTCTTT. Amino acid sequence: CASTMTGDNTEAFF.

This chain links TRBV6-5 with TRBJ1-2; D is perhaps TRBD1 (5 bases). Germline V lookup: CDR1 MNHEY, CDR2 SVGAGI. V dropped 2 bases and J dropped 7 bases, with 11 bases sitting between them. The CDR3 is 13 residues long. The CDR3 DNA reads as TGTGCCAGCAGTTACGCAGGGTACAGTGGCTACACCTTC. Translated, it gives CASSYAGYSGYTF.

This clone was seen once. The genes are TRBV15 and TRBJ2-7, with a tentative D call TRBD2 (5 bases). With 0 bases removed from V and 2 bases from J, the gap between germline ends came to 11 bases. CDR3 length: 15 amino acids. Per the germline V gene, CDR1 is LNHNV and CDR2 is YYDKDF (reference sequence). This CDR3 reads CATSRDQRNAYEQYF. The CDR3 DNA reads TGTGCCACCAGCAGAGATCAGCGGAACGCCTACGAGCAGTACTTC. The whole variable domain, remainder taken from reference TRBV15 and TRBJ2-7, is DAMVIQNPRYQVTQFGKPVTLSCSQTLNHNVMYWYQQKSSQAPKLLFHYYDKDFNNEADTPDNFQSRRPNTSFCFLDIRSPGLGDTAMYLCATSRDQRNAYEQYFGPGTRLTVT.